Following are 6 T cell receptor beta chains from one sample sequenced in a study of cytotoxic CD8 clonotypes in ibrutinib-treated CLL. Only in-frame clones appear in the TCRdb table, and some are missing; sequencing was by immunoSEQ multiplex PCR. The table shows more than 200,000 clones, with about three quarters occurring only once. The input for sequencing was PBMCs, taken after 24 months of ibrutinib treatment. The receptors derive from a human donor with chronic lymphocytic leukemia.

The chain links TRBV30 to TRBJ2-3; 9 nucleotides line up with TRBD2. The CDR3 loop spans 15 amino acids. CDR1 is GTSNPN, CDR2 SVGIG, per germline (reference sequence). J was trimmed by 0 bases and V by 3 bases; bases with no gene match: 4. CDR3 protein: CAWRRLAVSTDTQYF. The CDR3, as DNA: TGTGCCTGGAGAAGACTAGCGGTTAGCACAGATACGCAGTATTTT.

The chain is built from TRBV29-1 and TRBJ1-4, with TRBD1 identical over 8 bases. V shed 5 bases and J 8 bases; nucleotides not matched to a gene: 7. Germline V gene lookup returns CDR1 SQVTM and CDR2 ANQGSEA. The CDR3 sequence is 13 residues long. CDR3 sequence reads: CSVRTGLMEKLFF. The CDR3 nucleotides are TGCAGCGTTCGGACAGGGTTGATGGAAAAACTGTTTTTT.

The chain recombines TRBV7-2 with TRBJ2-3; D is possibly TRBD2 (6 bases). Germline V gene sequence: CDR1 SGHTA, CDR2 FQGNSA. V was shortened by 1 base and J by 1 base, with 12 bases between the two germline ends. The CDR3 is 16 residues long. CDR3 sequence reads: CASSLVAAAGTDTQYF. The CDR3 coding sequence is TGTGCCAGCAGCTTAGTAGCGGCTGCCGGCACAGATACGCAGTATTTT.

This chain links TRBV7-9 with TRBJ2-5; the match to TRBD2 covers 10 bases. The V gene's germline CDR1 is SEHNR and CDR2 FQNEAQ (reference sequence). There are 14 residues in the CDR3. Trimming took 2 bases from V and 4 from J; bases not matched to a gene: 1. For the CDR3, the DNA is TGTGCCAGCAGCTTAAGACTAGCGGGAGAGACCCAGTACTTC. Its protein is CASSLRLAGETQYF.

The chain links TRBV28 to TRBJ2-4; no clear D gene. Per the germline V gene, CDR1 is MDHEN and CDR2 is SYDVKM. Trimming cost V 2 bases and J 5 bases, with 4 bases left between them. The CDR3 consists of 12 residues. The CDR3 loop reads CASSLTENIQYF. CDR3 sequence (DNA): TGTGCCAGCAGTTTAACAGAAAACATTCAGTACTTC. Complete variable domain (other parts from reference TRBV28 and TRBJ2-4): DVKVTQSSRYLVKRTGEKVFLECVQDMDHENMFWYRQDPGLGLRLIYFSYDVKMKEKGDIPEGYSVSREKKERFSLILESASTNQTSMYLCASSLTENIQYFGAGTRLSVL.

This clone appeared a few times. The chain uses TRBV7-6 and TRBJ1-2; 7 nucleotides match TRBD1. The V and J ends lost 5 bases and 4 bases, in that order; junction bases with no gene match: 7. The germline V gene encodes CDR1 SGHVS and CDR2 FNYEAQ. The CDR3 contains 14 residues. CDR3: CASSPQAGGYGYTF. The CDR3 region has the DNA TGTGCCAGCAGCCCCCAGGCAGGGGGCTATGGCTACACCTTC. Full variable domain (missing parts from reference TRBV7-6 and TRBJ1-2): GAGVSQSPRYKVTKRGQDVALRCDPISGHVSLYWYRQALGQGPEFLTYFNYEAQQDKSGLPNDRFSAERPEGSISTLTIQRTEQRDSAMYRCASSPQAGGYGYTFGSGTRLTVV.